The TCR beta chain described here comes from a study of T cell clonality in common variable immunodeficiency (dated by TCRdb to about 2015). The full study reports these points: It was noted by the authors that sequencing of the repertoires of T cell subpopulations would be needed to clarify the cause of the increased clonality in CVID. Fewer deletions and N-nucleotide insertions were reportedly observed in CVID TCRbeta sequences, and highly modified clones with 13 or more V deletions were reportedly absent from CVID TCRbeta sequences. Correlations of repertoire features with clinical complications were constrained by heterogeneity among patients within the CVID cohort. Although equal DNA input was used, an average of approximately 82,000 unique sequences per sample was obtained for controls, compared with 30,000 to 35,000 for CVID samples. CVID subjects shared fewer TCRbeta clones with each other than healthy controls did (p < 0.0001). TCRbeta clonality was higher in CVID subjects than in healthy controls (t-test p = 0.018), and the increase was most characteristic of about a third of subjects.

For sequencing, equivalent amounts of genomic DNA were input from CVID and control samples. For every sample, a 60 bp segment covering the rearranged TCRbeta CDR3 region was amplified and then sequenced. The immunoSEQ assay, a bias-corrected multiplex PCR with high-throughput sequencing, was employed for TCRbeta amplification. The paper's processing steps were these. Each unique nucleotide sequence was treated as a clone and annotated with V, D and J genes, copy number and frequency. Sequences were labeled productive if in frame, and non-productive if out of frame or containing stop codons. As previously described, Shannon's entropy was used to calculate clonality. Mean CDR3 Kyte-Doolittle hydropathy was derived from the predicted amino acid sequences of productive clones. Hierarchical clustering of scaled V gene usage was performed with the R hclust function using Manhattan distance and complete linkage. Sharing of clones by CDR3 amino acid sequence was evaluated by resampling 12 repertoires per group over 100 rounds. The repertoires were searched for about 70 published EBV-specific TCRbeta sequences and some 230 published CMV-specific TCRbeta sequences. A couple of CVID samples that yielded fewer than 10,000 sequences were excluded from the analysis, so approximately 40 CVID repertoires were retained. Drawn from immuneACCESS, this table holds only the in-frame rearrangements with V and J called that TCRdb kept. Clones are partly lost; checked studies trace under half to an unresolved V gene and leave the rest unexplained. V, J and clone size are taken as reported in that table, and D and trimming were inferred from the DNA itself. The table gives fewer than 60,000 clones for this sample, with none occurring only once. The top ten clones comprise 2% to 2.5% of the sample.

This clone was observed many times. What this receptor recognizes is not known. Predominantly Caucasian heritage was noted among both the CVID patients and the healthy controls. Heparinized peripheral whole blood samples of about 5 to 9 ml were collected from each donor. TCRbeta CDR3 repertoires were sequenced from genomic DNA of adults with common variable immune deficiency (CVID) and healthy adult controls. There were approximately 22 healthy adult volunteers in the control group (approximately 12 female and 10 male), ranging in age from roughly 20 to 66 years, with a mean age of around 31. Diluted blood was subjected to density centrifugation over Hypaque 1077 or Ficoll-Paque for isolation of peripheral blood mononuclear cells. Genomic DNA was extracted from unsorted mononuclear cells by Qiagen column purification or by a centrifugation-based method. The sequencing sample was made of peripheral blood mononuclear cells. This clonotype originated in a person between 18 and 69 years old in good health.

The CDR3 protein sequence reads: CASREGAGYEQYF. Incomplete CDR3 DNA: TGTGCCAGCAGGGAGGGGGCGGGCTACGAG. The sequence links TRBV13 to TRBJ2-7; a tentative D match to TRBD1 spans 7 bases. The read gets to within 3 residues of the CDR3 end, and the germline J gene fills in the rest. Counted from cysteine to phenylalanine, this CDR3 has 13 amino acids. Of the CDR3's DNA, 30 bases were read; they are in frame from base 1. The germline V gene (reference sequence) yields PRHDT for CDR1 and FYEKMQ for CDR2. V is clipped by 6 bases and J by 3 bases, and the sequence between their germline boundaries is 12 bases long.